This entry is about one TCR beta chain. How the authors handled the data: Amplification of reference gene primers provided the estimated nucleated cell counts. The protocol was immunoSEQ multiplex PCR, while the TCRdb copy is restricted to in-frame clones and leaves out a portion. The V and J calls and clone size were taken over from that table, and D and trimming were inferred from the DNA. The table has 250,000 to 300,000 clones, approximately 85% seen once; the top ten hold 11%. The data stem from a study of blood T cell repertoires in COVID-19. Study-wide background: Acute and convalescent COVID-19 samples came from the United States, Italy and Spain.

The V end was cut by 1 base, the J end by 4 bases, with 10 bases between. Looked up from germline, CDR1 is MGHRA and CDR2 is YSYEKL. CDR3 size: 14 residues. This rearrangement joins TRBV4-1 to TRBJ1-1; D is undetermined. Material: peripheral blood. This sequence originates from a woman in her 70s with acute or convalescent COVID-19. Written as DNA, the CDR3 is TGCGCCAGCAGCCAAGCCCCGGCGGGCACTGAAGCTTTCTTT. Its protein product is CASSQAPAGTEAFF.